These 25 T cell receptor beta chains came from one sample sequenced in a study of T cells after yellow fever vaccination. From the 5' RACE reads, TCRdb called clonotypes with MiXCR, one entry per CDR3 protein. Altogether a few hundred thousand distinct CDR3 sequences are present, around 6.8% being singletons, with the ten largest covering about a sixth. Sequences were derived from PBMCs, sampled roughly seven weeks after the first yellow fever vaccination. The receptors derive from a man aged 18 to 30 who received the YFV17D yellow fever vaccine.

This clonotype appeared a few times. This chain connects TRBV28 to TRBJ1-1, with D perhaps TRBD1 (5 bases). Germline V gene data show CDR1 as MDHEN and CDR2 as SYDVKM. Between the trimmed V and J ends, which lost 6 bases and 4 bases, there was a span of 18 bases. The CDR3 length is 15 residues. The CDR3 DNA reads TGTGCCAGCAGAACTACGGGGGGGTTGGTCACTGAAGCTTTCTTT. Translation gives CASRTTGGLVTEAFF.

The chain joins TRBV14 to TRBJ2-5; TRBD1 matches at 7 bases. Per germline, CDR1 SGHDN and CDR2 FVKESK. The V and J ends lost 4 bases and 5 bases, in that order; junction bases with no gene match: 7. The CDR3 contains 14 residues. The CDR3 sequence: CASSRDRVGETQYF. The CDR3 DNA reads as TGTGCCAGCAGCCGCGACAGGGTTGGGGAGACCCAGTACTTC.

This clonotype appeared a few times. V and J are TRBV5-4 and TRBJ1-2, with D unresolved. The CDR3 contains 12 residues. Per germline, CDR1 SGHNT and CDR2 YYREEE (reference sequence). Trimming pared 1 base from V and 4 bases from J, leaving 5 bases between. CDR3 DNA: TGTGCCAGCAGCTTGTACAGCTATGGCTACACCTTC. Translation: CASSLYSYGYTF.

This clonotype was observed a few times. The rearrangement links TRBV4-1 to TRBJ2-5; 9 nucleotides line up with TRBD2. The length of the CDR3 is 17 residues. J was trimmed by 3 bases and V by 4 bases; bases with no gene match: 12. Germline V CDR1 and CDR2: MGHRA, YSYEKL. CDR3 DNA sequence: TGCGCCAGCAGCCCCCGAGGTGATGGCGGGGGGGAAGAGACCCAGTACTTC. It yields the protein CASSPRGDGGGEETQYF.

The chain couples TRBV7-2 to TRBJ2-4; 8 positions match TRBD2. The CDR3 contains 14 residues. The junction had 4 bases not matched to a gene; V was cut back by 3 bases and J by 6 bases. Germline-derived CDR1 and CDR2 are SGHTA and FQGNSA. The CDR3 bases are TGTGCCAGCAGCTTCGGCGCGGGGGGAAACATTCAGTACTTC. It is translated as CASSFGAGGNIQYF.

The chain links TRBV7-2 to TRBJ2-3; 10 positions agree with TRBD2. The CDR3 runs 17 residues. Germline V CDR1 and CDR2: SGHTA, FQGNSA. V gave up 3 bases and J gave up 1 base; unmatched junction bases: 7. Written as DNA, the CDR3 is TGTGCCAGCAGCTTCCGCCTAGCGGGGGACCGCACAGATACGCAGTATTTT. This sequence encodes CASSFRLAGDRTDTQYF.

The rearrangement joins TRBV7-9 to TRBJ1-2; possibly TRBD1 for D (6 bases). Trimming removed 0 bases from V and 5 bases from J, with 16 bases in between. Germline assignment: CDR1 SEHNR and CDR2 FQNEAQ (reference sequence). This CDR3 spans 16 amino acids. CDR3 region: CASSLASGDASYGYTF. CDR3 in DNA: TGTGCCAGCAGCTTAGCTTCAGGGGATGCTTCATATGGCTACACCTTC.

This clonotype was picked up a small number of times. The chain employs TRBV28 and TRBJ1-3, with 7 bases fitting TRBD1. Looked up from germline, CDR1 is MDHEN and CDR2 is SYDVKM. V shed 8 bases, J shed 7 bases, and the junction held 5 bases outside the gene matches. The CDR3 sequence is 12 residues long. This chain's CDR3 is CASVTGSNTIYF. The CDR3, as DNA: TGTGCCAGCGTGACAGGGAGCAACACCATATATTTT.

This clonotype came up a few times. The gene calls are TRBV4-3 and TRBJ2-7; maybe TRBD2 (6 bases). With 0 bases removed from V and 1 base from J, the gap between germline ends came to 10 bases. Germline CDR1 LGHNA, CDR2 YSLEER. The CDR3 totals 15 residues. The CDR3 reads CASSQDGGESYEQYF. CDR3 nucleotide sequence: TGCGCCAGCAGCCAAGATGGCGGGGAGTCCTACGAGCAGTACTTC.

The CDR3 bases are TGTGCCAGCAGCCCAGGGGGCGCGTTAATGCCGGCTGAAGCTTTCTTT. Translated, it gives CASSPGGALMPAEAFF. This chain joins TRBV28 and TRBJ1-1; TRBD1 matches 8 bases. Losses at the gene ends were 6 bases for V and 6 bases for J; bases not matched to a gene: 15. Germline V gives CDR1 MDHEN, CDR2 SYDVKM. The CDR3 contains 16 residues.

This CDR3 is CASRSEVGSEQFF. In nucleotides, the CDR3 is TGTGCCAGCAGATCCGAGGTAGGGTCTGAGCAGTTCTTC. V and J are TRBV10-3 and TRBJ2-1; D remains ambiguous. The CDR3 spans 13 residues. Trimming cost V 10 bases and J 9 bases, with 19 bases left between them. Per germline, CDR1 ENHRY and CDR2 SYGVKD.

This clonotype was counted a few times. The J gene is TRBJ1-1, the V gene TRBV15; D unclear. The V and J ends lost 6 bases and 2 bases respectively, with 10 bases between them. This CDR3 comprises 13 residues. Germline CDR1 reads LNHNV; CDR2 reads YYDKDF (reference sequence). CDR3 amino acids: CATRRAANTEAFF. The CDR3 DNA reads TGTGCCACCAGGAGGGCAGCCAACACTGAAGCTTTCTTT.

This chain joins TRBV15 and TRBJ2-1; TRBD2 matches 13 bases. The CDR3 extends over 16 amino acids. CDR1 and CDR2 (germline): LNHNV, YYDKDF (reference sequence). J gave up 8 bases and V 3 bases, and 7 bases lay outside the gene matches. The CDR3 region is CATSSTLAGGSDEQFF. CDR3 bases: TGTGCCACCAGCAGCACACTAGCGGGGGGGTCGGATGAGCAGTTCTTC. Filled out from reference TRBV15 and TRBJ2-1, the complete variable domain reads DAMVIQNPRYQVTQFGKPVTLSCSQTLNHNVMYWYQQKSSQAPKLLFHYYDKDFNNEADTPDNFQSRRPNTSFCFLDIRSPGLGDTAMYLCATSSTLAGGSDEQFFGPGTRLTVL.

This rearrangement joins TRBV25-1 to TRBJ1-1; 9 nucleotides line up with TRBD1. The V and J ends lost 7 bases and 3 bases, in that order; junction bases with no gene match: 6. Germline V lookup: CDR1 MGHDK, CDR2 SYGVNS. The CDR3 is made up of 14 amino acids. The CDR3 DNA sequence: TGTGCCAGCAACCGACAGGGGGTCGACACTGAAGCTTTCTTT. It codes for CASNRQGVDTEAFF.

The chain combines TRBV5-1 with TRBJ2-3; D is uncertain. The CDR3 contains 16 residues. Germline V gene sequence: CDR1 SGHRS, CDR2 YFSETQ. With 4 bases removed from V and 6 bases from J, the gap between germline ends came to 21 bases. CDR3 region: CASSKSRSTIWDTQYF. CDR3 DNA sequence: TGCGCCAGCAGCAAAAGTCGTTCGACGATTTGGGATACGCAGTATTTT.

The V and J genes are TRBV29-1 and TRBJ2-7, with D possibly matching TRBD2 (6 bases). Per germline, CDR1 SQVTM and CDR2 ANQGSEA. This CDR3 is 12 amino acids long. The ends were cut back, 3 bases at V and 5 bases at J, with 11 bases in the middle. This CDR3 reads CSVDLWGDEQYF. CDR3 nucleotide sequence: TGCAGCGTTGATCTGTGGGGGGACGAGCAGTACTTC.

This sequence joins TRBV4-3 and TRBJ1-1; D gene uncertain. This CDR3 has 15 amino acids. The germline V and J ends were trimmed by 4 bases and 3 bases, with 15 bases remaining between them. Germline values: CDR1 LGHNA, CDR2 YSLEER. The CDR3: CASSPESSGYTEAFF. CDR3 in DNA: TGCGCCAGCAGCCCTGAGTCCTCGGGCTACACTGAAGCTTTCTTT.

This clonotype was seen more than once but under ten times. The chain recombines TRBV5-1 with TRBJ2-5; a weak D match, TRBD1 (6 bases). Germline CDR1 is SGHRS and CDR2 is YFSETQ. V was cut by 2 bases and J by 2 bases, with 13 bases left in between. The CDR3 has 15 amino acids. For the CDR3, the DNA is TGCGCCAGCAGCTTACAGGGCAACCGACAAGAGACCCAGTACTTC. Its translation is CASSLQGNRQETQYF.

This clonotype was seen ten or more times. The chain combines TRBV7-3 with TRBJ2-2; D assignment may be TRBD1 or TRBD2 (6 bases each). Germline V gives CDR1 SGHTA, CDR2 FQGTGA. The CDR3 runs to 14 residues. Trimming stripped 10 bases from V and 6 bases from J, with 18 bases between. The DNA of the CDR3 is TGTGCCACACGAACCGTGGGGGGCTCCGGGGAGCTGTTTTTT. Protein product: CATRTVGGSGELFF.

This clonotype was counted between two and nine times. The chain links TRBV7-2 to TRBJ1-6, with a weak D call TRBD1 (5 bases). Trimming took off 1 base at V and 9 bases at J, with 19 bases between the two ends. The CDR3 has 17 residues. Germline V gene lookup returns CDR1 SGHTA and CDR2 FQGNSA. The CDR3 sequence is CASSLVQLGQGGSPLHF. CDR3 DNA: TGTGCCAGCAGCTTAGTGCAATTGGGGCAGGGCGGTTCACCCCTCCACTTT.

The genes are TRBV11-2 and TRBJ1-4; possibly TRBD1 for D (5 bases). The V end was cut by 5 bases, the J end by 0 bases, with 19 bases between. The CDR3 length is 18 residues. Per germline, CDR1 SGHAT and CDR2 FQNNGV. CDR3 nucleotide sequence: TGTGCCAGCAGCCCCTTTCCAGGGAGATTTGCAACTAATGAAAAACTGTTTTTT. It is translated as CASSPFPGRFATNEKLFF.

Many counts were recorded for this clonotype. CDR3 residues: CASSAGVGADEQYF. Here the CDR3 DNA reads TGTGCCAGCAGCGCCGGGGTTGGGGCCGACGAGCAGTACTTC. The rearrangement joins TRBV7-2 to TRBJ2-7; the D call may be TRBD1 or TRBD2 (5 bases each). The CDR3 is 14 amino acids. V gave up 5 bases and J gave up 5 bases, with 16 bases separating them. Per the germline V gene, CDR1 is SGHTA and CDR2 is FQGNSA.

This clonotype came up many times. The genes are TRBV30 and TRBJ2-7; no definite D call. CDR3 size: 12 residues. Germline loops: CDR1 GTSNPN, CDR2 SVGIG (reference sequence). V was pared by 0 bases and J by 3 bases, with 6 bases between. In DNA form, the CDR3 reads TGTGCCTGGAGTGTACTGGGCTACGAGCAGTACTTC. Residues: CAWSVLGYEQYF.

The genes are TRBV5-6 and TRBJ1-2; D unresolved. This CDR3 has 12 residues. Trimming left V 6 bases short and J 6 bases short, with 12 bases between. Germline V CDR1 and CDR2: SGHDT, YYEEEE. The CDR3 region has the DNA TGTGCCAGCACCCGGCTGACGAATGGCTACACCTTC. Encoded protein: CASTRLTNGYTF.

The table lists this clonotype with many counts. One end of the junction is discordant with germline, which a read error may explain. The J gene is TRBJ1-2, the V gene TRBV7-7; possible D gene TRBD1, 5 bases. Looked up from germline, CDR1 is SSHAT and CDR2 is FNYEAQ (reference sequence). The CDR3 runs 14 residues. The CDR3 loop is CASSLRQGNYGYTF. The CDR3, as DNA: TGTGCTAGCAGCTTAAGGCAGGGCAACTATGGCTACACCTTC.